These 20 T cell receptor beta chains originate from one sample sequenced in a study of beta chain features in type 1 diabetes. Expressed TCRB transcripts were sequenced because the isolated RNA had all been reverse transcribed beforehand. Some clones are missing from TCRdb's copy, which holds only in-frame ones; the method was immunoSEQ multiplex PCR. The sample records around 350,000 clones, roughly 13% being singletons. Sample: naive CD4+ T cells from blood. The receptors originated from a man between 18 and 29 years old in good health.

For the CDR3, the DNA is TGTGCCAGTAGCATAAGGTGGACAGGGAGCTCTGGGGCCAACGTCCTGACTTTC. Translation gives CASSIRWTGSSGANVLTF. The chain combines TRBV19 with TRBJ2-6; 8 bases are shared with TRBD1. This CDR3 has 18 amino acids. The ends lost 6 bases at V and 0 bases at J; junction bases unmatched: 10. CDR1 and CDR2 (germline): LNHDA, SQIVND (reference sequence).

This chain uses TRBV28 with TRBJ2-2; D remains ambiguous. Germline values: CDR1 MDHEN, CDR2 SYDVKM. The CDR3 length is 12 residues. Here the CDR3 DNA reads TGTGCTTATGGCGGGAACACCGGGGAGCTGTTTTTT. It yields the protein CAYGGNTGELFF. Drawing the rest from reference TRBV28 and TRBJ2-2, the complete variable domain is DVKVTQSSRYLVKRTGEKVFLECVQDMDHENMFWYRQDPGLGLRLIYFSYDVKMKEKGDIPEGYSVSREKKERFSLILESASTNQTSMYLCAYGGNTGELFFGEGSRLTVL.

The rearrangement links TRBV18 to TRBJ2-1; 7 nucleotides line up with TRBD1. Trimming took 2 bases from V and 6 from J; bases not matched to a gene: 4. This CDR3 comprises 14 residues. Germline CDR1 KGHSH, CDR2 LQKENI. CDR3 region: CASSPTGQANEQFF. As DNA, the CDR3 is TGTGCCAGCTCACCAACCGGACAGGCCAATGAGCAGTTCTTC.

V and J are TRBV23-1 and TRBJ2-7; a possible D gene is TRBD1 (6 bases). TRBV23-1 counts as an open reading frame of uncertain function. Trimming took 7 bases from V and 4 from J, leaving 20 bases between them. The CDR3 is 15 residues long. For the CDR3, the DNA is TGCGCCAGCAATGGCTTGTCGGGACACTCTTACGAGCAGTACTTC. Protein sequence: CASNGLSGHSYEQYF.

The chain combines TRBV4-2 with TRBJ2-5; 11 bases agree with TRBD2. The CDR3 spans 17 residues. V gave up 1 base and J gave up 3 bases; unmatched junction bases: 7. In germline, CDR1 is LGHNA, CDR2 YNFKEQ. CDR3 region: CASSQGLAGLPEETQYF. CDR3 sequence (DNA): TGTGCCAGCAGCCAAGGACTAGCGGGGCTCCCCGAAGAGACCCAGTACTTC.

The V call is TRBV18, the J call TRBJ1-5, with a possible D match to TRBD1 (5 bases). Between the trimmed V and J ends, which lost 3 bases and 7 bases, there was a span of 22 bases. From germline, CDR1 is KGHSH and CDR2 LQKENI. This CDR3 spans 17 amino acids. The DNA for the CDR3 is TGTGCCAGCTCACCGGGGACCGGTCGCGGGGGTTTCCAGCCCCAGCATTTT. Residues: CASSPGTGRGGFQPQHF.

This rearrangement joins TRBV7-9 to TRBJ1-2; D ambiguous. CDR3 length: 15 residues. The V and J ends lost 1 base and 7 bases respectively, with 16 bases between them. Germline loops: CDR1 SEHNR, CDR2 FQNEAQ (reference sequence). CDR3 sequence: CASSLDPRQLTGYTF. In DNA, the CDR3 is TGTGCCAGCAGCTTAGACCCCAGGCAGCTCACTGGCTACACCTTC.

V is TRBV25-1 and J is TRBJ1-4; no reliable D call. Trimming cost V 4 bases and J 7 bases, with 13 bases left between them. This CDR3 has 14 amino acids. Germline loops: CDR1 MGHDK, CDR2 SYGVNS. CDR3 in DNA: TGTGCCAGCAGTGTCCGGGGAGTCGGTGAAAAACTGTTTTTT. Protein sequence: CASSVRGVGEKLFF.

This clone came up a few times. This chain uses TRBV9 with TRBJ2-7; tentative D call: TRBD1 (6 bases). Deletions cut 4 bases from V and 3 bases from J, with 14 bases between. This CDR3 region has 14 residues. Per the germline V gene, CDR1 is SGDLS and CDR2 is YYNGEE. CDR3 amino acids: CASSLGDNFYEQYF. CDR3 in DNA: TGTGCCAGCAGCCTAGGGGACAACTTCTACGAGCAGTACTTC. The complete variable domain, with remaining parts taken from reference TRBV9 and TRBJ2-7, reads DSGVTQTPKHLITATGQRVTLRCSPRSGDLSVYWYQQSLDQGLQFLIQYYNGEERAKGNILERFSAQQFPDLHSELNLSSLELGDSALYFCASSLGDNFYEQYFGPGTRLTVT.

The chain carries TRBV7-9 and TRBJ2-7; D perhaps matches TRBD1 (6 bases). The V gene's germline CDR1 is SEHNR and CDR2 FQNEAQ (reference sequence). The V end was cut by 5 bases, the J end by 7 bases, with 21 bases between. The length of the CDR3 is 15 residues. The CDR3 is CASSMTGPTPGEQYF. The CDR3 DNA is TGTGCCAGCAGCATGACAGGTCCCACACCCGGGGAGCAGTACTTC.

The CDR3 region is CASNDAGFSYEQYF. Here the CDR3 DNA reads TGTGCCAGCAACGATGCGGGGTTCTCCTACGAGCAGTACTTC. V and J are TRBV25-1 and TRBJ2-7; tentative D call: TRBD2 (6 bases). This CDR3 has 14 residues. CDR1 is MGHDK and CDR2 is SYGVNS in the germline V gene. The V gene lost 7 bases and the J gene lost 0 bases, with 13 bases spanning the gap.

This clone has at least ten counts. The CDR3 sequence is CSVEQGNIQYF. CDR3 DNA: TGCAGCGTTGAACAGGGAAACATTCAGTACTTC. V is TRBV29-1 and J is TRBJ2-4, with D possibly being TRBD1 (5 bases). Trimming cost V 2 bases and J 6 bases, with 5 bases left between them. The CDR3 loop spans 11 amino acids. Germline CDR1 SQVTM, CDR2 ANQGSEA.

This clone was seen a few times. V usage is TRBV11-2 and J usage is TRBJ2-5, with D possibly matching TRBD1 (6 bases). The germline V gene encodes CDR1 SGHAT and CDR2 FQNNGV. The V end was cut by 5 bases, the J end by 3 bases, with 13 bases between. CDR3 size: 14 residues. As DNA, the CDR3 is TGTGCCAGCAGCCCAAACAGGGTTGAAGAGACCCAGTACTTC. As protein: CASSPNRVEETQYF.

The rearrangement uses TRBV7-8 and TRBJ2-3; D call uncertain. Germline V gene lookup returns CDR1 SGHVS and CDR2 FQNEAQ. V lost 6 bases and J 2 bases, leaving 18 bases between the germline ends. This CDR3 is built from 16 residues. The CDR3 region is CASRKRRQAITDTQYF. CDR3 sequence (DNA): TGTGCCAGCAGAAAAAGACGGCAGGCCATCACAGATACGCAGTATTTT.

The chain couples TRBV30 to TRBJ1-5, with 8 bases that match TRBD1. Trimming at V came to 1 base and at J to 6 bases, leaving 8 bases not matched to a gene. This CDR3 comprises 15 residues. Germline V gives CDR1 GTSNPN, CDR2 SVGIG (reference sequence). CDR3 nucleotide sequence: TGTGCCTGGAGTGAGGGCAGGGGGCGCGTTCAGCCCCAGCATTTT. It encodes CAWSEGRGRVQPQHF.

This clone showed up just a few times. CDR3 region: CASSEGLAGVETQYF. CDR3 sequence (DNA): TGTGCCAGCAGTGAAGGACTAGCGGGGGTGGAGACCCAGTACTTC. This chain connects TRBV6-1 to TRBJ2-5, with 12 bases aligning to TRBD2. Germline V gene lookup returns CDR1 MNHNS and CDR2 SASEGT. Trimming removed 1 base from V and 5 bases from J; junction bases left unmatched: 2. CDR3 length equals 15 residues.

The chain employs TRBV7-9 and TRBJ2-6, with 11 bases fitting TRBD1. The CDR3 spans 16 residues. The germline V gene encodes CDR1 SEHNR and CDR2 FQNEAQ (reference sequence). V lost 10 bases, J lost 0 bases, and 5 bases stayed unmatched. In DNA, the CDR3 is TGTGCCACTCCCGGGACAGGGGGCTCTGGGGCCAACGTCCTGACTTTC. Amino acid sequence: CATPGTGGSGANVLTF. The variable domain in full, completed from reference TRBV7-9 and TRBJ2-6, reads DTGVSQNPRHKITKRGQNVTFRCDPISEHNRLYWYRQTLGQGPEFLTYFQNEAQLEKSRLLSDRFSAERPKGSFSTLEIQRTEQGDSAMYLCATPGTGGSGANVLTFGAGSRLTVL.

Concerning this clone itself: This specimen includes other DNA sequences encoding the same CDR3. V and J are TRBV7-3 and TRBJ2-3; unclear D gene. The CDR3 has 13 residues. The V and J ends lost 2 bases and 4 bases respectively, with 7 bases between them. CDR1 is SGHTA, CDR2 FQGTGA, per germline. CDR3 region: CASSLLLADTQYF. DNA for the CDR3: TGTGCCAGCAGCTTACTCTTAGCAGATACGCAGTATTTT.

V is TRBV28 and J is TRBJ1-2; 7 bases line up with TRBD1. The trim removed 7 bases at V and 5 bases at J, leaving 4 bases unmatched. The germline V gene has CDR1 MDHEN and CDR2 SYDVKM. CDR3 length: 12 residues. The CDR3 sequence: CASNWDSYGYTF. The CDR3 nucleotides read TGTGCCAGCAATTGGGACAGTTATGGCTACACCTTC.

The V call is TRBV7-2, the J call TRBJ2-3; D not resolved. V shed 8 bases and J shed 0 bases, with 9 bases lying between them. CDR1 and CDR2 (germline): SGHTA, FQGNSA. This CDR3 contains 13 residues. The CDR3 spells CASQLVSTDTQYF. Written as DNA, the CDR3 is TGTGCCAGCCAGTTGGTGAGCACAGATACGCAGTATTTT.